Detailed here is one TCR beta chain. This clonotype counts as medium-sized (0.01 to 0.1%). The specificity of this receptor is unknown. No much larger clone is present one base from it, and per-base qualities are unavailable. This record comes from a study of spatial heterogeneity in lung cancer (dated 2019 in TCRdb). About the investigation overall: Beta-chain transcripts were consistently detected in greater numbers than alpha-chain transcripts, which likely reflects a higher abundance of beta-chain transcripts. In the raw uncorrected reads, each unique combination of TCR and UMI appeared more than ten times on average. The study quantitatively compared TCR alpha and beta repertoires across multiple tumor regions, matched nontumor lung and blood in non-small cell lung cancer. Nonsynonymous mutation counts, determined by whole-exome sequencing of tumor tissue, were related to features of the TCR repertoire. At surgery, both alpha and beta chains were TCR-sequenced in more than 200 tumor regions, fewer than 80 matched nontumor lung samples and some 58 PBMC samples.

The time point label on this specimen signifies: sample taken at primary tumor resection. Without any cell sorting, TCR sequencing was performed on whole RNA extracted either from tumor and nontumor lung tissue or from cryopreserved PBMC samples. Donors were over 60 patients with early-stage, untreated non-small cell lung cancer from the lung TRACERx cohort. Patients were selected for TCR sequencing only if sufficient RNA was available from at least two tumor regions. V trim: 3 bases; J trim: 4 bases; unmatched bases: 9. The CDR1 and CDR2 encoded by the germline V gene are MDHEN and SYDVKM. Counted from cysteine to phenylalanine, this CDR3 has 16 amino acids. The read is trimmed to its CDR3 DNA, 48 bases read in frame from base 1. The paper as a whole reports these results and caveats: Ubiquitous expanded tumor TCRs were found in blood more often at tumor resection than at routine follow-up. Additional single-cell paired TCR alpha and beta sequencing was considered necessary to confirm, at a functional level, the hypothesis that regional TCRs recognize regional mutations.

Library prep was done by 5' RACE. Sequencing took place on a NextSeq 500. The TCR library protocol attached a unique molecular identifier to each TCR cDNA molecule to allow correction of PCR and sequencing errors. Concerning the study's data processing: TCR identification, UMI-based error correction and CDR3 extraction were performed with Decombinator tools. Expanded TCRs were defined as those above a frequency of 2 per 1,000, corresponding to the top 1% of the tumor frequency distribution. Renyi diversity was computed with the R vegan package after each repertoire had been subsampled 100 times to 5,000 TCRs. CDR3 similarity networks were built from amino acid triplet string-kernel similarity, with CDR3s being connected when pairwise similarity was above 0.82. TCRdb trimmed public reads at Q25 via fastp, called clones via MiXCR and kept in-frame beta chains. Every entry covers one CDR3 protein and lists the most common genes and DNA from its rows. What appears here as the V and J calls and clone size reflects TCRdb's work, not the paper's. This sample is represented by about 2,000 distinct CDR3 sequences; 15% to 20% of them were singletons. The top ten clonotypes cover 45% of the sample.

The sequencing here drew on PBMCs, taken at surgery. The clonotype comes from a male donor with early-stage non-small cell lung cancer. The receptor chain draws on TRBV28 and TRBJ1-5; TRBD1 agrees with 7 junctional bases. The sequenced DNA is TGTGCCAGCAGTTTCTTGGTAGGGGGCGGAAATCAGCCCCAGCATTTT. Its amino acids are CASSFLVGGGNQPQHF.